This TCR beta chain was recorded in a study of beta chain features in type 1 diabetes. Across the study: Age, gender, cell numbers and subset yield matched between patients and controls. Study-level findings and limits: The naive, central memory and Treg TCRB repertoires of patients appeared to be more similar to one another than those of healthy donors. TCRB CDR3s from Type 1 diabetes patients were moderately but significantly shorter in all four CD4+ subsets.

The CDR3 contains 12 residues. The V gene's germline CDR1 is SQVTM and CDR2 ANQGSEA. Deletions cut 7 bases from V and 3 bases from J, with 12 bases between. This clone has only a few counts. The antigen remains undetermined. Expressed TCRB transcripts were sequenced because the isolated RNA had all been reverse transcribed beforehand. TCRdb's table, derived via immunoSEQ multiplex PCR, lists solely in-frame clones and lacks some. The data contain 550,000 to 850,000 clones, roughly 13% of them singletons. The rearrangement links TRBV29-1 to TRBJ2-5; D ambiguous. The sequence was obtained from a man aged 18 to 29 with type 1 diabetes. The sequenced sample consisted of naive CD4+ T cells from blood. The CDR3 DNA sequence: TGCAGCGCCGATCGAAGTAAAGAGACCCAGTACTTC. This sequence encodes CSADRSKETQYF.